A selection of T cell receptor beta chains follows, all from one sample in a study of shared clonotypes between healthy human individuals. Sequencing was performed with immunoSEQ multiplex PCR; in TCRdb, only in-frame clones are kept and a portion is missing. Seen here are about 580,000 clones, nearly 98% observed once, and the top ten hold around 0.3%. Sequencing was done on a sample of naive CD8+ T cells sorted from blood. These receptors originate from a man between 25 and 39 years old in good health. CDR3s include the opening cysteine and the closing phenylalanine or tryptophan. A D gene is named only where the DNA matches it firmly. Clone size is given for some rows only: seen once, a few or many times, or a class if the clone is expanded.

J: TRBJ2-7; V: TRBV10-2; D: .; size: .; CDR3: CASSESAEWYEQYF; DNA: TGCGCCAGCAGTGAGTCGGCGGAGTGGTACGAGCAGTACTTC
J: TRBJ2-7; V: TRBV15; D: TRBD1; size: .; CDR3: CATSRERPGQGLYEQYF; DNA: TGTGCCACCAGCAGAGAGAGGCCGGGACAGGGGTTATACGAGCAGTACTTC
J: TRBJ2-7; V: TRBV6-5; D: .; size: .; CDR3: CASRAGTPSSYEQYF; DNA: TGTGCCAGCAGAGCCGGGACACCGAGCTCCTACGAGCAGTACTTC
J: TRBJ2-1; V: TRBV4-1; D: TRBD2; size: once; CDR3: CASSTHGTSGSISYNEQFF; DNA: TGCGCCAGCAGTACACACGGGACTAGCGGGTCTATCTCCTACAATGAGCAGTTCTTC
J: TRBJ1-1; V: TRBV10-2; D: .; size: .; CDR3: CASSGKGSTEAFF; DNA: TGCGCCAGCAGTGGAAAAGGGAGTACTGAAGCTTTCTTT
J: TRBJ1-1; V: TRBV29-1; D: .; size: once; CDR3: CSVEDHVVPEAFF; DNA: TGCAGCGTTGAAGATCACGTCGTCCCTGAAGCTTTCTTT
J: TRBJ2-7; V: TRBV28; D: TRBD1; size: once; CDR3: CASRGQGQGVYEQYF; DNA: TGTGCCAGCAGGGGACAGGGACAGGGAGTCTACGAGCAGTACTTC
J: TRBJ2-1; V: TRBV7-2; D: .; size: .; CDR3: CASSLSRYSSYNEQFF; DNA: TGTGCCAGCAGCCTTAGCCGTTATAGCTCCTACAATGAGCAGTTCTTC
J: TRBJ2-6; V: TRBV7-9; D: TRBD1; size: .; CDR3: CASSSDPGQGISGANVLTF; DNA: TGTGCCAGCAGCTCCGACCCGGGACAGGGCATCTCTGGGGCCAACGTCCTGACTTTC
J: TRBJ2-7; V: TRBV7-9; D: .; size: .; CDR3: CASSLVGGSFYEQYF; DNA: TGTGCCAGCAGCTTAGTTGGTGGGAGTTTCTACGAGCAGTACTTC
J: TRBJ2-2; V: TRBV5-3; D: .; size: once; CDR3: CARSFKGGRTNTGELFF; DNA: TGTGCCAGAAGCTTTAAGGGAGGTAGAACGAACACCGGGGAGCTGTTTTTT
J: TRBJ2-5; V: TRBV21-1; D: .; size: once; CDR3: CASSMDRGYQETQYF; DNA: TGTGCCAGCAGCATGGACAGGGGGTACCAAGAGACCCAGTACTTC
J: TRBJ2-7; V: TRBV11-2; D: TRBD1; size: .; CDR3: CASSLTRGLYEQYF; DNA: TGTGCCAGCAGCTTGACCAGGGGGCTCTACGAGCAGTACTTC
J: TRBJ2-7; V: TRBV7-8; D: .; size: .; CDR3: CASSPDIYEQYF; DNA: TGTGCCAGCAGCCCCGACATCTACGAGCAGTACTTC
J: TRBJ1-5; V: TRBV4-1; D: TRBD1; size: .; CDR3: CASSQAQTGGGQPQHF; DNA: TGCGCCAGCAGCCAAGCCCAGACAGGAGGGGGCCAGCCCCAGCATTTT
J: TRBJ2-2; V: TRBV6-5; D: .; size: .; CDR3: CASSPGRGSGELFF; DNA: TGTGCCAGCTCCCCCGGGCGGGGATCCGGGGAGCTGTTTTTT
J: TRBJ2-7; V: TRBV5-4; D: TRBD2; size: once; CDR3: CASSLAIAGVNEQYF; DNA: TGTGCCAGCAGCTTGGCAATAGCGGGAGTAAACGAGCAGTACTTC
J: TRBJ1-1; V: TRBV6-1; D: .; size: .; CDR3: CASREGPGHYEAFF; DNA: TGTGCCAGCAGAGAAGGACCGGGACACTACGAAGCTTTCTTT
J: TRBJ2-7; V: TRBV28; D: .; size: .; CDR3: CASYRVSYEQYF; DNA: TGTGCCAGCTATCGGGTTAGCTACGAGCAGTACTTC
J: TRBJ2-7; V: TRBV27; D: .; size: .; CDR3: CASSRFEAYEQYF; DNA: TGTGCCAGCAGCCGCTTCGAGGCCTACGAGCAGTACTTC
J: TRBJ2-1; V: TRBV25-1; D: .; size: .; CDR3: CASAAGTSGNNEQFF; DNA: TGTGCCAGCGCAGCCGGGACTTCGGGAAACAATGAGCAGTTCTTC
J: TRBJ2-7; V: TRBV6-5; D: .; size: .; CDR3: CASSYSISGSDEQYF; DNA: TGTGCCAGCAGTTACTCGATATCAGGGAGCGACGAGCAGTACTTC
J: TRBJ2-1; V: TRBV5-4; D: .; size: few; CDR3: CASSYGGADNEQFF; DNA: TGTGCCAGCAGCTACGGCGGGGCCGACAATGAGCAGTTCTTC
J: TRBJ2-1; V: TRBV5-4; D: TRBD2; size: .; CDR3: CASRGGTSSYNEQFF; DNA: TGTGCCAGCAGGGGAGGGACTAGCTCCTACAATGAGCAGTTCTTC
J: TRBJ2-1; V: TRBV7-9; D: .; size: .; CDR3: CASSLGWGDSYNEQFF; DNA: TGTGCCAGCAGCTTAGGGTGGGGGGATTCCTACAATGAGCAGTTCTTC
J: TRBJ2-7; V: TRBV19; D: .; size: .; CDR3: CASSTGRSYEQYF; DNA: TGTGCCAGTAGTACAGGAAGATCCTACGAGCAGTACTTC
J: TRBJ2-7; V: TRBV11-3; D: TRBD1; size: .; CDR3: CASLNRGNHEQYF; DNA: TGTGCCAGCCTAAACAGGGGAAACCACGAGCAGTACTTC
J: TRBJ2-3; V: TRBV29-1; D: TRBD2; size: once; CDR3: CSGTSGKYTDTQYF; DNA: TGCAGCGGAACTAGCGGGAAATACACAGATACGCAGTATTTT
J: TRBJ2-7; V: TRBV5-1; D: TRBD2; size: .; CDR3: CASSLGGTSGSLTYEQYF; DNA: TGCGCCAGCAGCTTGGGGGGGACTAGCGGGAGCTTAACATACGAGCAGTACTTC
J: TRBJ1-2; V: TRBV5-4; D: TRBD1; size: .; CDR3: CASSHPDRLNGYTF; DNA: TGTGCCAGCAGCCACCCGGACAGGCTGAATGGCTACACCTTC
J: TRBJ2-7; V: TRBV28; D: .; size: .; CDR3: CASSLYRTGYEQYF; DNA: TGTGCCAGCAGTTTATATAGGACTGGCTACGAGCAGTACTTC
J: TRBJ2-3; V: TRBV18; D: TRBD2; size: .; CDR3: CASSLMTSGTRTDTQYF; DNA: TGTGCCAGCTCGCTGATGACTAGCGGGACGCGCACAGATACGCAGTATTTT
J: TRBJ2-7; V: TRBV6-1; D: TRBD2; size: .; CDR3: CASTRLAGEYEQYF; DNA: TGTGCCAGCACCCGACTAGCGGGCGAGTACGAGCAGTACTTC
J: TRBJ2-2; V: TRBV4-1; D: .; size: .; CDR3: CASSQDRGLAGELFF; DNA: TGCGCCAGCAGCCAAGATCGGGGGCTCGCCGGGGAGCTGTTTTTT
J: TRBJ1-5; V: TRBV6-6; D: .; size: .; CDR3: CASRSTPYSNQPQHF; DNA: TGTGCCAGCAGATCGACACCCTATAGCAATCAGCCCCAGCATTTT
J: TRBJ2-1; V: TRBV2; D: TRBD2; size: .; CDR3: CASRGTINEQFF; DNA: TGTGCCAGCAGGGGGACTATCAATGAGCAGTTCTTC